This is a list of T cell receptor beta chains from one sample in a study of sequential checkpoint blockade in melanoma. Only in-frame clones appear in the TCRdb table, and some are missing; sequencing was by immunoSEQ multiplex PCR. Of approximately 9,000 clones listed, 50% to 65% are singletons. The source material was CD8+ T cells sorted from blood (inferred from file names), sampled from a patient given nivolumab and ipilimumab in sequence. These receptors came from a human donor with melanoma. Each CDR3 is given with its conserved first and last residue. Fields, in order: CDR3 DNA, CDR3 protein, D gene, clone size, V gene, J gene. A D gene is named only where the DNA matches it firmly. Expanded clones get a size class; other rows say once, few or many, or leave the size out.

TGTGCCAGCAGCCCCCGGAGGACCCAGTACTTC	CASSPRRTQYF	.	.	TRBV11-2	TRBJ2-5
TGCGCCAGCAGAGAACAGGGTATAGGCACTGAAGCTTTCTTT	CASREQGIGTEAFF	.	.	TRBV4-1	TRBJ1-1
TGTGCCAGCAGCCAGACAGAAGGGGACACTGAAGCTTTCTTT	CASSQTEGDTEAFF	.	.	TRBV5-5	TRBJ1-1
TGTGCCAGCAGTCCCGCAGGGGCCTACACCGGGGAGCTGTTTTTT	CASSPAGAYTGELFF	.	.	TRBV27	TRBJ2-2
TGTGCCAGCAGACCTGGACTAAATGAAAAACTGTTTTTT	CASRPGLNEKLFF	.	.	TRBV7-9	TRBJ1-4
TGTGCCAGCAGCGTGAAGCAAGGGGGGGGATGGGCAGATACGCAGTATTTT	CASSVKQGGGWADTQYF	.	.	TRBV9	TRBJ2-3
TGCGCCAGCAGTCAGACGGGTTCCTACGAGCAGTACTTC	CASSQTGSYEQYF	.	.	TRBV4-1	TRBJ2-7
TGTGCCAGCAGTTACTCGAGGCCTTACTACGAGCAGTACTTC	CASSYSRPYYEQYF	.	.	TRBV6-5	TRBJ2-7
TGTGCCAGCAGTGGACAAGATAATTCACCCCTCCACTTT	CASSGQDNSPLHF	.	.	TRBV6-5	TRBJ1-6
TGTGCCAGCTCACCACCGACAGAAAGCTATGGCTACACCTTC	CASSPPTESYGYTF	.	medium-sized	TRBV18	TRBJ1-2
TGTGCCAGTAGTATAGGGGTAGCGGGAGCTTTTGAGACCCAGTACTTC	CASSIGVAGAFETQYF	TRBD2	.	TRBV19	TRBJ2-5
TGTGCCAGCAGTGACCCCGGACAGGACCACAATGAGCAGTTCTTC	CASSDPGQDHNEQFF	TRBD1	.	TRBV6-4	TRBJ2-1
TGCGCCAGCAGCCAATATTTCGGGGACAGGGGCTCCTACGAGCAGTACTTC	CASSQYFGDRGSYEQYF	TRBD1	.	TRBV4-1	TRBJ2-7
TGTGCCAGCAGCTACGGACAGGGGAGGATCTACGAGCAGTACTTC	CASSYGQGRIYEQYF	TRBD1	.	TRBV27	TRBJ2-7
TGTGCCAGCTCACCACAAACCGTAGCGGGGGGGGATACCTACGAGCAGTACTTC	CASSPQTVAGGDTYEQYF	TRBD2	.	TRBV18	TRBJ2-7
TGTGCCAGCAGTTACTCTAGGGGGATGGGTGGCTACACCTTC	CASSYSRGMGGYTF	.	.	TRBV10-3	TRBJ1-2
TGTGCCAGCAGCTTAGCACAGGGAGACACTGAAGCTTTCTTT	CASSLAQGDTEAFF	.	.	TRBV7-9	TRBJ1-1
TGTGCCAGCAGAGGACTAGCGGGAGAAGAGACCCAGTACTTC	CASRGLAGEETQYF	TRBD2	.	TRBV7-9	TRBJ2-5
TGTGCCAGCAGCTACCCCCCCGGGACACCCCGTGCAACTAATGAAAAACTGTTTTTT	CASSYPPGTPRATNEKLFF	.	once	TRBV7-9	TRBJ1-4
TGTGCCAGCAGACAGGGGACGAACACCGGGGAGCTGTTTTTT	CASRQGTNTGELFF	TRBD1	.	TRBV27	TRBJ2-2
TGCGCCAGCAGCCGCCAGGAGACAGAGTTCATTAACTATGGCTACACCTTC	CASSRQETEFINYGYTF	.	.	TRBV4-3	TRBJ1-2
TGTGCCATCAGTGAGTCGGGGGCTGGTGAAGCTTTCTTT	CAISESGAGEAFF	.	.	TRBV10-3	TRBJ1-1
TGTGCCAGCAGCGCAGGGTTTCTGAATGAAAAACTGTTTTTT	CASSAGFLNEKLFF	.	few	TRBV5-6	TRBJ1-4
TGTGCCAGCAGCCTCAGCGGGGGGGAAGACAATGAGCAGTTCTTC	CASSLSGGEDNEQFF	TRBD2	.	TRBV6-4	TRBJ2-1
TGTGCCAGCAGCCCTCGGGACAGGGAGGTTGGGGGCTATGGCTACACCTTC	CASSPRDREVGGYGYTF	TRBD1	.	TRBV9	TRBJ1-2
TGTGCCAGCACAGAGGTACCGAACACTGAAGCTTTCTTT	CASTEVPNTEAFF	.	few	TRBV6-6	TRBJ1-1
TGTGCCTGGGGGGGACAGGGGAAAATTCAGCCCCAGCATTTT	CAWGGQGKIQPQHF	TRBD1	few	TRBV30	TRBJ1-5
TGTGCCAGCAGTCCCACCGAGCATTACGAGCAGTACTTC	CASSPTEHYEQYF	.	.	TRBV6-6	TRBJ2-7
TGTGCCAGCAGTTCCGACAGGGCAGAGAACGAGCAGTACTTC	CASSSDRAENEQYF	TRBD1	.	TRBV6-1	TRBJ2-7
TGTGCCAGCAGATTACAGGGCTCGAACACTGAAGCTTTCTTT	CASRLQGSNTEAFF	.	once	TRBV6-5	TRBJ1-1
TGTGCCAGCAGTTTAGCCACAGGGGGCCGCTCCTACGAGCAGTACTTC	CASSLATGGRSYEQYF	TRBD1	.	TRBV27	TRBJ2-7
TGTGCCAGCAGCGTGGGGGGAGTATCAGTCAATGAGCAGTTCTTC	CASSVGGVSVNEQFF	.	.	TRBV9	TRBJ2-1